This record covers a single TCR beta chain. Germline lookup yields CDR1 SGHRS and CDR2 YFSETQ. The CDR3 contains 16 residues. The V segment lost 1 base and the J segment 10 bases; nucleotides outside the gene matches: 9. Per the authors' pipeline: How many nucleated cells were present was estimated from reference gene primer amplification. Produced via immunoSEQ multiplex PCR; TCRdb's table is partial and in-frame only. The DNA was the basis for D and trimming; V, J and clone size are from that table. The table shows fewer than 65,000 clones, with approximately 89% occurring only once. The sample comes from a study of blood T cell repertoires in COVID-19. In the study overall: Samples representing acute and convalescent COVID-19 were sourced from the United States, Italy and Spain. PBMCs, B-cell-depleted T cells, or T cells provided the cDNA or gDNA that made up the material.

The rearrangement uses TRBV5-1 and TRBJ1-6, with 9 positions matching TRBD1. Sequenced: peripheral blood. The clonotype was recovered from a man between 45 and 60 years old with acute or convalescent COVID-19. CDR3: CASSLNPGQGPSPLHF. The CDR3 DNA reads TGCGCCAGCAGCTTGAATCCGGGACAGGGACCATCACCCCTCCACTTT.